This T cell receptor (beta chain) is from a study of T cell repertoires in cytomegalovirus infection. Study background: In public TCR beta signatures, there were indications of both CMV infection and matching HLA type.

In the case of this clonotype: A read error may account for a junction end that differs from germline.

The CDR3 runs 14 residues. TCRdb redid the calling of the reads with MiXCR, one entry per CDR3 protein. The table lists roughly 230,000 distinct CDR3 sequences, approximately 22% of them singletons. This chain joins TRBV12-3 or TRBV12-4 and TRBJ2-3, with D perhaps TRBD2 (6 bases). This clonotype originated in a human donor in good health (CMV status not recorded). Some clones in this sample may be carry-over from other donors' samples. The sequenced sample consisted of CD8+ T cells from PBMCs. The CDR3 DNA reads TGTGCCTGCAGTTTTCTTCGGGGGTCAGATACGCAGTATTTT. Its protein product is CACSFLRGSDTQYF.